Listed here is a single TCR beta chain. Its specificity is unknown. TCRdb analysed the reads with MiXCR anew, one entry per CDR3 protein. The profile covers 100,000 to 150,000 distinct CDR3 sequences, with 20% to 30% appearing a single time and 30% to 40% taken by the ten largest. This sample was included in a study of T cell repertoires in cytomegalovirus infection. The CDR3 covers 14 residues. Trimming cost V 3 bases and J 6 bases; bases outside gene matches: 2. CDR1 is MDHEN and CDR2 is SYDVKM in the germline V gene. Input material: PBMCs, sequenced either directly or after in vitro stimulation (not recorded which). This TCR was sampled from a human donor in good health (CMV status not recorded). Some clones in this sample may be carry-over from other donors' samples. The chain employs TRBV28 and TRBJ2-1, with 10 bases fitting TRBD2. The CDR3 protein is CASSFLAGGNEQFF. In nucleotides, the CDR3 is TGTGCCAGCAGTTTTTTAGCGGGGGGCAATGAGCAGTTCTTC. The whole variable domain, filled in from reference TRBV28 and TRBJ2-1, reads DVKVTQSSRYLVKRTGEKVFLECVQDMDHENMFWYRQDPGLGLRLIYFSYDVKMKEKGDIPEGYSVSREKKERFSLILESASTNQTSMYLCASSFLAGGNEQFFGPGTRLTVL.